This is a list of T cell receptor beta chains from one sample in a study of T cells expressing NK-cell markers. TCRdb reprocessed the 5' RACE reads and reports one entry per CDR3 protein, with no DNA. Recorded for this sample: thousands of distinct CDR3 sequences. The specimen was blood T cells: a sorted CD56 or NKG2C T cell subset, CD4+ or CD8+ T cells, or bulk PBMC T cells (not recorded which). Receptor source: a man younger than 35 in good health. Both conserved end residues are part of each CDR3. The size field is filled for only some rows; it gives once, few, many or a size class.

J,size,V,CDR3
TRBJ2-5,.,TRBV19,CASSRTVQETQYF
TRBJ2-3,.,TRBV30,CAWTVGALLYF
TRBJ1-5,.,TRBV20-1,CSARLVRDRGPHSNQPQHF
TRBJ2-2,.,TRBV20-1,CSARGNSGAGELFF
TRBJ2-2,.,TRBV4-1,CASSQAGTGELFF
TRBJ1-1,medium-sized,TRBV7-9,CASSSWLAEAFF
TRBJ2-3,.,TRBV3-1,CASSQKSATDTQYF
TRBJ2-6,.,TRBV5-6,CASSPRYLGSGANVLTF
TRBJ1-3,medium-sized,TRBV14,CASAWIDSGNTIYF
TRBJ1-4,.,TRBV10-3,CATTGGTNEKLFF
TRBJ2-3,.,TRBV6-1,CASIGLADPTDTQYF
TRBJ1-1,.,TRBV6-4,CASRDRENTEAFF
TRBJ1-3,.,TRBV28,CASSRLSSGNTIYF
TRBJ2-1,.,TRBV12-5,CASGLLPEGNEQFF
TRBJ2-2,.,TRBV24-1,CATSEAVLTTGELFF
TRBJ1-5,medium-sized,TRBV20-1,CSAGRQGQPQHF
TRBJ1-6,.,TRBV21-1,CASPGFDSPLHF
TRBJ2-3,.,TRBV19,CASSIRGSGFTDTQYF
TRBJ1-2,.,TRBV5-1,CASSFRQGEGYTF
TRBJ2-1,.,TRBV20-1,CSASFSGGNEQFF
TRBJ1-2,.,TRBV21-1,CASSAGQGKGYTF
TRBJ2-5,.,TRBV6-2/TRBV6-3,CASSLSTGGSETQYF
TRBJ2-2,.,TRBV25-1,CASSGDQDTGELFF
TRBJ2-1,.,TRBV6-1,CASTETGTPYNEQFF
TRBJ2-3,medium-sized,TRBV5-1,CASSLNRGLGDTQYF
TRBJ2-2,.,TRBV28,CASSFRGWTGELFF
TRBJ2-5,.,TRBV12-3/TRBV12-4,CASGVAGGPETQYF
TRBJ2-2,medium-sized,TRBV6-4,CASSDSFERGELFF
TRBJ2-1,.,TRBV3-1,CASSRLLAGWGHEQFF